The present T cell receptor (beta chain) was sequenced within a study of T cell repertoires in cytomegalovirus infection. Points on this clonotype: The target antigen is unknown.

CDR3 length equals 14 residues. The germline V and J ends were trimmed by 0 bases and 5 bases, with 14 bases remaining between them. Per the germline V gene, CDR1 is GTSNPN and CDR2 is SVGIG (reference sequence). Each CDR3 protein gets one entry after TCRdb re-called the reads with MiXCR. Counted here are approximately 590,000 distinct CDR3 sequences, approximately 40% occurring once; the ten biggest clones make up 48%. The sample consisted of cultured PBMCs, taken from culture after CMV antigen stimulation. V gene TRBV30 combines with J gene TRBJ2-7; D is ambiguous. This TCR was recovered from a human donor in good health (CMV status not recorded). Some clones in this sample may be carry-over from other donors' samples. CDR3 region: CAWSVGRLPHEQYF. CDR3 bases: TGTGCCTGGAGTGTGGGCAGGTTGCCCCACGAGCAGTACTTC.